These 16 T cell receptor beta chains originate from one sample sequenced in a study of blood T cell repertoires in COVID-19. Method: immunoSEQ multiplex PCR; TCRdb's copy keeps in-frame clones and lacks some. The table shows some 97,000 clones, with roughly 84% occurring only once. The sequenced sample was peripheral blood. All receptors come from a human donor in a cohort sampled during active COVID-19.

The CDR3, as DNA: TGTGCCAGCAGTGGAGTGCGGACAGGGGGCTCTACGTCTCGGAACACTGAAGCTTTCTTT. Encoded protein: CASSGVRTGGSTSRNTEAFF. The chain couples TRBV2 to TRBJ1-1; 11 bases map to TRBD1. The CDR3 runs 20 residues. J gave up 1 base and V 4 bases, and 17 bases lay outside the gene matches. Germline assignment: CDR1 SNHLY and CDR2 FYNNEI. The full variable domain, rest sourced from reference TRBV2 and TRBJ1-1, is EPEVTQTPSHQVTQMGQEVILRCVPISNHLYFYWYRQILGQKVEFLVSFYNNEISEKSEIFDDQFSVERPDGSNFTLKIRSTKLEDSAMYFCASSGVRTGGSTSRNTEAFFGQGTRLTVV.

The rearrangement joins TRBV10-1 to TRBJ2-1; D call uncertain. V was trimmed by 8 bases and J by 4 bases, leaving 12 bases between them. Germline CDR1 reads WNHNN; CDR2 reads SYGVQD (reference sequence). This CDR3 contains 13 residues. For the CDR3, the DNA is TGCGCCAGCTCGGAGACTTCGTACAATGAGCAGTTCTTC. Translation: CASSETSYNEQFF.

CDR3 residues: CASSVKSLQTDTQYF. In DNA form, the CDR3 reads TGTGCCAGCAGCGTAAAATCTCTGCAGACAGATACGCAGTATTTT. This chain links TRBV9 with TRBJ2-3, with D hard to call. The germline V gene has CDR1 SGDLS and CDR2 YYNGEE. The CDR3 sequence is 15 residues long. V lost 1 base and J lost 3, with 12 bases in between.

The chain couples TRBV5-4 to TRBJ1-5, with D possibly TRBD1 on 5 matching bases. This CDR3 contains 16 residues. In germline, CDR1 is SGHNT, CDR2 YYREEE (reference sequence). V was shortened by 0 bases and J by 5 bases, with 15 bases between the two germline ends. The CDR3 loop is CASSLEDPPGHQPQHF. The CDR3 DNA reads TGTGCCAGCAGCTTGGAGGACCCACCAGGGCATCAGCCCCAGCATTTT.

This clone was counted once. The V gene is TRBV6-2 or TRBV6-3, the J gene TRBJ2-1; TRBD1 is a possible D gene (5 bases). This CDR3 has 16 residues. With 0 bases removed from V and 2 bases from J, the gap between germline ends came to 11 bases. CDR1 and CDR2 from the germline V gene are MNHEY and SVGEGT. CDR3 sequence (DNA): TGTGCCAGCAGTTACTCAAAGGGGCGCCCCTACAATGAGCAGTTCTTC. It specifies CASSYSKGRPYNEQFF.

This clone has only one observation. The V call is TRBV5-6, the J call TRBJ2-1, with D possibly TRBD2 on 6 matching bases. Looked up from germline, CDR1 is SGHDT and CDR2 is YYEEEE. The CDR3 spans 16 residues. The V end was cut by 4 bases, the J end by 0 bases, with 14 bases between. CDR3 residues: CASSRRSGHSYNEQFF. The CDR3 DNA follows: TGTGCCAGCAGCCGCCGTAGCGGTCACTCCTACAATGAGCAGTTCTTC.

CDR3 nucleotides: TGCGCCAGCAGCCCGTCCTCCCTAGCGGACCCCACCTACAATGAGCAGTTCTTC. It codes for CASSPSSLADPTYNEQFF. V is TRBV4-3 and J is TRBJ2-1; 7 bases are shared with TRBD2. The ends lost 4 bases at V and 2 bases at J; junction bases unmatched: 14. The CDR3 has 18 residues. Germline CDR1 reads LGHNA; CDR2 reads YSLEER.

This chain joins TRBV5-5 and TRBJ2-3; 14 bases match TRBD2. The V gene end was trimmed by 2 bases and the J gene end by 2 bases; junction bases not matched to a gene: 7. The CDR3 spans 18 residues. Germline CDR1 and CDR2: SGHKS and YYEKEE (reference sequence). CDR3 sequence reads: CASSFGTSGRIDTDTQYF. CDR3 bases: TGTGCCAGCAGCTTTGGGACTAGCGGGAGAATCGACACAGATACGCAGTATTTT.

This chain connects TRBV5-1 to TRBJ2-3, with 8 nucleotides matching TRBD1. V dropped 4 bases and J dropped 0; count of bases not matched to a gene: 4. The CDR3 is 15 amino acids. From germline, CDR1 is SGHRS and CDR2 YFSETQ. This CDR3 reads CASSRDRTSTDTQYF. The CDR3 DNA reads as TGCGCCAGCAGCAGGGACAGGACTAGCACAGATACGCAGTATTTT.

The chain recombines TRBV6-5 with TRBJ2-1; TRBD2 matches 9 bases. The germline CDR1 and CDR2 sequences are MNHEY and SVGAGI. The junction had 3 bases not matched to a gene; V was cut back by 6 bases and J by 9 bases. This CDR3 spans 12 amino acids. The CDR3 is CASSRGGGEQFF. In DNA, the CDR3 is TGTGCCAGCAGCCGCGGGGGGGGTGAGCAGTTCTTC.

This clone has only one observation. This chain connects TRBV7-8 to TRBJ1-1; D remains unclear. Germline CDR1 is SGHVS and CDR2 is FQNEAQ. The CDR3 sequence is 15 residues long. With 4 bases removed from V and 4 bases from J, the gap between germline ends came to 16 bases. The CDR3 here is CASSSRGRRGTEAFF. The CDR3 region has the DNA TGTGCCAGCAGCTCTCGAGGGAGGCGCGGCACTGAAGCTTTCTTT.

V and J are TRBV6-6 and TRBJ2-2, with 11 positions matching TRBD2. Trimming took 4 bases from V and 6 from J; bases not matched to a gene: 4. Germline V gene sequence: CDR1 MNHNY, CDR2 SVGAGI (reference sequence). This CDR3 has 15 residues. This CDR3 is CASSLLAGVPGELFF. The CDR3 DNA reads as TGTGCCAGCAGTTTACTAGCGGGAGTCCCCGGGGAGCTGTTTTTT.

The J gene is TRBJ2-7, the V gene TRBV30; TRBD2 matches at 12 bases. The trim removed 0 bases at V and 6 bases at J, leaving 6 bases unmatched. This CDR3 spans 15 amino acids. CDR1 GTSNPN and CDR2 SVGIG come from the germline V gene (reference sequence). This CDR3 is CAWSVRTSGIGEQYF. The CDR3 DNA reads as TGTGCCTGGAGTGTACGGACTAGCGGGATTGGCGAGCAGTACTTC.

The chain links TRBV30 to TRBJ1-6, with TRBD1 identical over 7 bases. This CDR3 contains 16 residues. Germline trimming cut 3 bases from V and 0 bases from J; bases unmatched to any gene: 5. In germline, CDR1 is GTSNPN, CDR2 SVGIG (reference sequence). This chain's CDR3 is CAWSSGGGSYNSPLHF. As DNA, the CDR3 is TGTGCCTGGAGCTCAGGGGGTGGCTCCTATAATTCACCCCTCCACTTT.

This chain links TRBV18 with TRBJ2-2; the match to TRBD1 covers 9 bases. This CDR3 spans 18 amino acids. The germline gives CDR1 KGHSH, CDR2 LQKENI. The trim removed 3 bases at V and 4 bases at J, leaving 12 bases unmatched. The CDR3 spells CASSPTGGLSFSTGELFF. The CDR3 DNA reads as TGTGCCAGCTCACCCACAGGGGGCCTATCTTTTTCCACCGGGGAGCTGTTTTTT.

This chain connects TRBV6-1 to TRBJ1-5; D ambiguous. The V and J ends lost 1 base and 6 bases respectively, with 4 bases between them. Germline CDR1 MNHNS, CDR2 SASEGT. The CDR3 spans 12 residues. The CDR3 is CASSEGGQPQHF. The CDR3 DNA reads TGTGCCAGCAGTGAAGGCGGTCAGCCCCAGCATTTT.